This T cell receptor (beta chain) was profiled in a study of T-cell memory formation after mild COVID-19. The CDR3 runs 14 residues. V lost 6 bases to trimming and J lost 6 bases, with 17 bases between them. Looked up from germline, CDR1 is SGHTA and CDR2 is FQGTGA. One entry per CDR3 protein, called by TCRdb with MiXCR from the 5' RACE reads. The sample lists roughly 310,000 distinct CDR3 sequences, roughly 15% occurring once. The chain combines TRBV7-3 with TRBJ2-5; D may be TRBD2 (6 bases). The sample taken for sequencing was PBMCs or a T cell subset sorted from them (not recorded which). The receptor was isolated from a man between 18 and 35 years old who had mild COVID-19 (a few samples of this study predate the infection). Cell type and time point are not known. The CDR3 coding sequence is TGTGCCAGCAGTCGGGACTTCTCGTCCCAGACCCAGTACTTC. Protein product: CASSRDFSSQTQYF. Using reference TRBV7-3 and TRBJ2-5 for the parts outside the CDR3, the full variable domain is GAGVSQTPSNKVTEKGKYVELRCDPISGHTALYWYRQSLGQGPEFLIYFQGTGAADDSGLPNDRFFAVRPEGSVSTLKIQRTERGDSAVYLCASSRDFSSQTQYFGPGTRLLVL.